This is a list of T cell receptor beta chains from one sample in a study of identical twins. TCRdb re-derived calls from the 5' RACE reads in MiXCR, one entry per CDR3 protein. Here the sample spans roughly 1,500,000 distinct CDR3 sequences, about 32% being singletons. The specimen was cord blood. The receptors were sampled from a newborn girl in good health. The CDR3 runs from the conserved cysteine through the conserved F or W. The D gene is left open where the match is weak. Only some rows state a clone size, as once, few, many or a class for expanded clones.

d_call | clone_size | cdr3_length | j_call | v_call | cdr3_aa | cdr3_nt
TRBD1 | few | 13 | TRBJ1-2 | TRBV7-8 | CASSTPGQYGYTF | TGTGCCAGCAGCACCCCGGGACAGTATGGCTACACCTTC
. | many | 12 | TRBJ2-1 | TRBV25-1 | CASSELYNEQFF | TGTGCCAGCAGTGAATTGTACAATGAGCAGTTCTTC
. | few | 15 | TRBJ1-2 | TRBV20-1 | CSARDPGSSYYGYTF | TGCAGTGCTAGAGACCCAGGGTCCTCTTACTATGGCTACACCTTC
. | few | 19 | TRBJ2-7 | TRBV3-1 | CASSQGALWGLSSSYEQYF | TGTGCCAGCAGCCAAGGAGCTTTATGGGGACTTTCAAGCTCCTACGAGCAGTACTTC
TRBD1 | . | 15 | TRBJ1-2 | TRBV25-1 | CASSESGTGASGYTF | TGTGCCAGCAGTGAGTCCGGGACAGGGGCCTCTGGCTACACCTTC
. | . | 13 | TRBJ2-7 | TRBV20-1 | CSASKTPSYEQYF | TGCAGTGCTAGTAAGACTCCTTCCTACGAGCAGTACTTC
TRBD2 | few | 15 | TRBJ2-7 | TRBV3-1 | CASSQGTSLWYEQYF | TGTGCCAGCAGCCAAGGGACTAGCCTGTGGTACGAGCAGTACTTC
. | few | 15 | TRBJ2-7 | TRBV2 | CASTVTPYSPYEQYF | TGTGCCAGCACCGTAACCCCCTACAGCCCCTACGAGCAGTACTTC
. | few | 16 | TRBJ2-7 | TRBV28 | CASRPPGTGSHYEQYF | TGTGCCAGCAGGCCTCCGGGTACAGGGTCCCACTACGAGCAGTACTTC
. | . | 15 | TRBJ2-5 | TRBV10-3 | CALSERGDGGETQYF | TGTGCCCTCAGTGAGCGCGGGGACGGCGGGGAGACCCAGTACTTC
TRBD2 | few | 14 | TRBJ2-1 | TRBV20-1 | CGASVAGGDNEQFF | TGCGGTGCCAGCGTAGCGGGAGGCGACAATGAGCAGTTCTTC
. | . | 14 | TRBJ1-1 | TRBV20-1 | CSASQGGANTEAFF | TGCAGTGCTAGTCAAGGGGGGGCGAACACTGAAGCTTTCTTT
. | . | 16 | TRBJ1-2 | TRBV6-6 | CASSTYRAGVTYGYTF | TGTGCCAGCAGTACCTACCGGGCAGGGGTTACCTATGGCTACACCTTC
TRBD1 | . | 14 | TRBJ1-6 | TRBV20-1 | CSAAPGTENSPLHF | TGCAGTGCTGCCCCCGGGACAGAGAATTCACCCCTCCACTTT
. | . | 14 | TRBJ2-7 | TRBV6-5 | CASSYREPPYEQYF | TGTGCCAGCAGTTACCGGGAGCCCCCTTACGAGCAGTACTTC
TRBD2 | . | 15 | TRBJ2-7 | TRBV15 | CATSPLLASYNEQYF | TGTGCCACCAGCCCTTTACTAGCGTCCTACAATGAGCAGTACTTC
. | many | 13 | TRBJ2-3 | TRBV29-1 | CSVDRVGADTQYF | TGCAGCGTTGATAGGGTGGGGGCAGATACGCAGTATTTT
. | . | 16 | TRBJ1-2 | TRBV10-3 | CAISESSGGGDYGYTF | TGTGCCATCAGTGAGTCGAGCGGGGGTGGGGACTATGGCTACACCTTC
. | many | 12 | TRBJ2-3 | TRBV10-1 | CASRHHTDTQYF | TGCGCCAGCAGACACCACACAGATACGCAGTATTTT
. | many | 15 | TRBJ1-2 | TRBV7-2 | CASSLGGTPNYGYTF | TGTGCCAGCAGCTTGGGGGGCACACCTAACTATGGCTACACCTTC
. | . | 15 | TRBJ2-4 | TRBV5-6 | CASSFGAWAKNIQYF | TGTGCCAGCAGCTTTGGGGCTTGGGCCAAAAACATTCAGTACTTC
. | . | 15 | TRBJ2-7 | TRBV28 | CASSLLPGPSYEQYF | TGTGCCAGCAGTTTGTTACCCGGGCCCTCCTACGAGCAGTACTTC
. | . | 15 | TRBJ1-1 | TRBV4-2 | CASSQDWGGSTEAFF | TGTGCCAGCAGCCAAGATTGGGGGGGCAGCACTGAAGCTTTCTTT
TRBD1 | . | 12 | TRBJ2-7 | TRBV7-9 | CASSGTDFIQYF | TGTGCCAGCAGCGGGACAGATTTTATTCAGTACTTC
. | . | 15 | TRBJ1-6 | TRBV5-1 | CASSLVQPYNSPLHF | TGCGCCAGCAGCTTGGTCCAGCCTTATAATTCACCCCTCCACTTT
TRBD1 | few | 16 | TRBJ2-7 | TRBV4-2 | CASSQDIQGISYEQYF | TGTGCCAGCAGCCAAGATATACAGGGGATATCCTACGAGCAGTACTTC
. | many | 12 | TRBJ1-2 | TRBV29-1 | CSTRTANYGYTF | TGCAGCACCCGGACAGCTAACTATGGCTACACCTTC
. | few | 17 | TRBJ2-3 | TRBV11-2 | CASSLGMGSVSTDTQYF | TGTGCCAGCAGCTTAGGGATGGGTAGCGTCAGCACAGATACGCAGTATTTT
TRBD2 | few | 16 | TRBJ2-3 | TRBV20-1 | CSAGTSGALPTDTQYF | TGCAGTGCCGGGACTAGCGGGGCTCTGCCCACAGATACGCAGTATTTT
. | . | 11 | TRBJ2-7 | TRBV24-1 | CATSDLNEQYF | TGTGCCACCAGTGATTTGAATGAGCAGTACTTC
. | . | 15 | TRBJ1-1 | TRBV7-6 | CASSPPIGVGTEAFF | TGTGCCAGCAGCCCACCTATAGGGGTGGGCACTGAAGCTTTCTTT
. | few | 12 | TRBJ2-7 | TRBV20-1 | CSARPHYNEQYF | TGCAGTGCTAGACCGCACTACAATGAGCAGTACTTC
. | few | 14 | TRBJ2-3 | TRBV20-1 | CSARGRALTDTQYF | TGCAGTGCTAGAGGGAGGGCCCTCACAGATACGCAGTATTTT
. | . | 15 | TRBJ1-6 | TRBV10-3 | CAIKNTGVFNSPLHF | TGTGCCATAAAGAACACCGGGGTCTTTAATTCACCCCTCCACTTT
TRBD1 | . | 14 | TRBJ2-7 | TRBV13 | CASRRGTGRNEQYF | TGTGCCAGCAGGCGGGGGACAGGGAGAAACGAGCAGTACTTC
TRBD1 | . | 16 | TRBJ2-7 | TRBV27 | CASSILTGTGPHEQYF | TGTGCCAGCAGTATACTTACCGGGACAGGGCCTCACGAGCAGTACTTC
TRBD1 | few | 15 | TRBJ1-2 | TRBV20-1 | CSARDGGQGNHGYTF | TGCAGTGCTAGAGATGGGGGACAGGGGAACCATGGCTACACCTTC
. | . | 14 | TRBJ2-7 | TRBV29-1 | CSVEVARAGYEQYF | TGCAGCGTTGAAGTAGCACGGGCGGGCTACGAGCAGTACTTC
TRBD2 | . | 19 | TRBJ2-7 | TRBV10-3 | CAISGLLAGGPSSYNEQYF | TGTGCCATCAGTGGTTTACTAGCGGGAGGGCCTTCCTCCTACAATGAGCAGTACTTC
. | . | 16 | TRBJ1-2 | TRBV7-9 | CASSSRMTGTNYGHTF | TGTGCCAGCAGCTCTCGGATGACAGGAACTAACTATGGCCACACCTTC
. | few | 12 | TRBJ2-7 | TRBV2 | CASLDSFYEQYF | TGTGCCAGCCTAGACAGCTTCTACGAGCAGTACTTC
. | . | 15 | TRBJ1-5 | TRBV20-1 | CSARELAFSNQPQHF | TGCAGTGCTAGAGAATTGGCATTTAGCAATCAGCCTCAGCATTTT
TRBD1 | . | 15 | TRBJ2-2 | TRBV28 | CASSLGGQYTGELFF | TGTGCCAGCAGTTTAGGGGGACAGTACACCGGGGAGCTGTTTTTT
. | once | 14 | TRBJ2-5 | TRBV20-1 | CSAGGLAEGDEQYF | TGCAGTGCGGGTGGCCTAGCGGAGGGGGATGAGCAGTACTTC
. | few | 13 | TRBJ2-1 | TRBV3-1 | CASSQASQHEQFF | TGTGCCAGCAGCCAAGCTAGTCAACATGAGCAGTTCTTC
TRBD2 | . | 13 | TRBJ2-1 | TRBV27 | CASAGGGSNEQFF | TGTGCCAGCGCCGGGGGGGGCAGCAATGAGCAGTTCTTC
TRBD1 | few | 13 | TRBJ1-1 | TRBV18 | CASSRTGVGEAFF | TGTGCCAGCTCACGTACAGGGGTAGGTGAAGCTTTCTTT
. | few | 16 | TRBJ1-2 | TRBV2 | CASSGRPGRTNYGYTF | TGTGCCAGCAGTGGACGTCCGGGACGAACTAACTATGGCTACACCTTC
TRBD2 | . | 16 | TRBJ2-4 | TRBV4-1 | CASSPLAGVTKNIQYF | TGCGCCAGCAGCCCACTAGCGGGGGTTACCAAAAACATTCAGTACTTC
. | . | 13 | TRBJ1-1 | TRBV10-3 | CAIKDPGATEAFF | TGTGCCATCAAGGACCCAGGGGCCACTGAAGCTTTCTTT
. | few | 13 | TRBJ2-2 | TRBV27 | CASSPRVTGELFF | TGTGCCAGCAGTCCCCGCGTCACCGGGGAGCTGTTTTTT